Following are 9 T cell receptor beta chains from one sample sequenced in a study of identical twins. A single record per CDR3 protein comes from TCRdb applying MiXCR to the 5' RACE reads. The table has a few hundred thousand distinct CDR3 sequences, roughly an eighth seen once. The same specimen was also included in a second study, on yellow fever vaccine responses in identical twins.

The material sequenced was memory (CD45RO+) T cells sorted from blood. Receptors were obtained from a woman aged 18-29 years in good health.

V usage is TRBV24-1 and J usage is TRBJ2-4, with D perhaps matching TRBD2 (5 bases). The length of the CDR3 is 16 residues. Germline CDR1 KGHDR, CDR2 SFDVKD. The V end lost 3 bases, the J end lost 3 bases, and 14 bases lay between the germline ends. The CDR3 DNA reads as TGTGCCACCAGTGATCCACGGACGGGGAACAAAAACATTCAGTACTTC. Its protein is CATSDPRTGNKNIQYF.

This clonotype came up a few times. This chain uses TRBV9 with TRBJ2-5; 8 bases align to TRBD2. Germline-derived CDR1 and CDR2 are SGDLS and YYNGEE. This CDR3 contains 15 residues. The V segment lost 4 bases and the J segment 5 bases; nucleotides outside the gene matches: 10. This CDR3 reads CASSPLIGGGETQYF. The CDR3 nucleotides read TGTGCCAGCAGCCCTCTGATTGGCGGGGGGGAGACCCAGTACTTC. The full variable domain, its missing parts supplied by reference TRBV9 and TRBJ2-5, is DSGVTQTPKHLITATGQRVTLRCSPRSGDLSVYWYQQSLDQGLQFLIQYYNGEERAKGNILERFSAQQFPDLHSELNLSSLELGDSALYFCASSPLIGGGETQYFGPGTRLLVL.

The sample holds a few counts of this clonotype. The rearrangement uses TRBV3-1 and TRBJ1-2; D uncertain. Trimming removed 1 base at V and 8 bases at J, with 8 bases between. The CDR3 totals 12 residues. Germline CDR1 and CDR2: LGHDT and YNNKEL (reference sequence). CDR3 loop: CASSQAGLGYTF. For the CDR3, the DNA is TGTGCCAGCAGCCAAGCAGGACTGGGCTACACCTTC.

The CDR3, as DNA: TGTGCCAGCAGCCGAGAAGGACAGGGGAACGGGGAGACCCAGTACTTC. This sequence encodes CASSREGQGNGETQYF. This rearrangement joins TRBV28 to TRBJ2-5, with 9 positions matching TRBD1. Germline V gene lookup returns CDR1 MDHEN and CDR2 SYDVKM. The trim removed 6 bases at V and 5 bases at J, leaving 13 bases unmatched. The CDR3 sequence is 16 residues long.

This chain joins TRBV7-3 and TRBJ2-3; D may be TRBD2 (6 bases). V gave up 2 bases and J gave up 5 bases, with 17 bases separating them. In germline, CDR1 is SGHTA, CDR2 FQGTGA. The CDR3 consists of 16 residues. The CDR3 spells CASSLGGDVFEDTQYF. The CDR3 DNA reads TGTGCCAGCAGCTTAGGCGGGGACGTCTTCGAAGATACGCAGTATTTT.

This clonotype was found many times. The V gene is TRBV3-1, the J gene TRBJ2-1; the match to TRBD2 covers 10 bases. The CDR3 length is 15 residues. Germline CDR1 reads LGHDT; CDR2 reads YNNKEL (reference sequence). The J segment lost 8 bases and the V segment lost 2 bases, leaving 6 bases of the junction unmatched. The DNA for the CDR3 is TGTGCCAGCAGCCAAAGCGGGAGGGCCATGTATGAGCAGTTCTTC. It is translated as CASSQSGRAMYEQFF.

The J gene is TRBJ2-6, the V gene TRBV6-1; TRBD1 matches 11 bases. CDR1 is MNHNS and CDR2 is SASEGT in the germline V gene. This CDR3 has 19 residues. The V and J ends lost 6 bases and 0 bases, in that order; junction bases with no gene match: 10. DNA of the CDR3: TGTGCCAGCAGCAACAGACGGGACAGGGGGTTCTCTGGGGCCAACGTCCTGACTTTC. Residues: CASSNRRDRGFSGANVLTF.

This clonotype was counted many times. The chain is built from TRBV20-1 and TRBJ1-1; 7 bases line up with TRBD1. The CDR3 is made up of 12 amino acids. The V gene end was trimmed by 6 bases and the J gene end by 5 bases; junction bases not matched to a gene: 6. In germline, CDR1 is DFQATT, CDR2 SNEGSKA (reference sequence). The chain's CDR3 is CSAKTGWTEAFF. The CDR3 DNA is TGCAGTGCCAAGACAGGGTGGACTGAAGCTTTCTTT.

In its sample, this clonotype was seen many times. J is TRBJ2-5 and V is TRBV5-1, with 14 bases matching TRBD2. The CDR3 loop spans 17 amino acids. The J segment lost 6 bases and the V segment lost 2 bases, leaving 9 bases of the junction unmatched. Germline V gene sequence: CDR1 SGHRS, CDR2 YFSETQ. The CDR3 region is CASSLGPGLAGEKTQYF. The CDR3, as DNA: TGCGCCAGCAGCTTAGGACCGGGACTAGCGGGGGAGAAGACCCAGTACTTC.